The 23 T cell receptor beta chains reported below all come from one sample, sequenced in a study of T-cell memory formation after mild COVID-19. Via MiXCR, TCRdb re-called the 5' RACE reads, giving one row per CDR3 protein. The sample carries tens of thousands of distinct CDR3 sequences, approximately 9% recorded once. The source material was PBMCs or a T cell subset sorted from them (not recorded which). The receptors here all came from an adult woman who had mild COVID-19 (a few samples of this study predate the infection). Cell type and time point are not known.

Ten or more counts support this clonotype. The rearrangement uses TRBV7-9 and TRBJ2-3; 10 nucleotides line up with TRBD2. Germline-derived CDR1 and CDR2 are SEHNR and FQNEAQ (reference sequence). This CDR3 spans 15 amino acids. V gave up 5 bases and J gave up 4 bases; unmatched junction bases: 6. CDR3 DNA sequence: TGTGCCAGCAGCCACGGGACTAGCGAACCAGATACGCAGTATTTT. It specifies CASSHGTSEPDTQYF.

Ten or more counts support this clonotype. CDR3 residues: CASSPSALSSYEQYF. The CDR3 coding sequence is TGTGCCAGCAGCCCATCGGCCCTAAGCTCCTACGAGCAGTACTTC. The V gene is TRBV7-6, the J gene TRBJ2-7; no clear D gene. The V gene's germline CDR1 is SGHVS and CDR2 FNYEAQ. Deletions cut 5 bases from V and 0 bases from J, with 14 bases between. The CDR3 totals 15 residues.

The table lists this clonotype with a count of one. CDR3 DNA sequence: TGTTCTAGTAGTGATGGGGCAGCGAACACCGGGGAGCTGTTTTTT. Translated, it gives CSSSDGAANTGELFF. The V and J genes are TRBV19 and TRBJ2-2; maybe TRBD1 (5 bases). Germline V gives CDR1 LNHDA, CDR2 SQIVND (reference sequence). The CDR3 contains 15 residues.

This clonotype showed up just once. The CDR3 DNA reads TGTGCCAGCAGTGGGGTCGAGACAGGGCCTGCGGATACGCAGTATTTT. This gives the protein CASSGVETGPADTQYF. This chain uses TRBV12-3 or TRBV12-4 with TRBJ2-3; TRBD1 agrees at 7 bases. CDR3 length equals 16 residues. V lost 5 bases to trimming and J lost 6 bases; unmatched junction nucleotides: 14.

This clonotype was counted a few times. The chain links TRBV19 to TRBJ2-3, with 10 bases matching TRBD1. Trimming removed 3 bases from V and 1 base from J; junction bases left unmatched: 7. There are 17 residues in the CDR3. Germline assignment: CDR1 LNHDA and CDR2 SQIVND (reference sequence). The CDR3 DNA follows: TGTGCCAGTAGTATCCCTCATGGACAGGGGGGCACAGATACGCAGTATTTT. Translating it yields CASSIPHGQGGTDTQYF.

This clonotype has just a few counts. The chain links TRBV29-1 to TRBJ1-1; 9 bases line up with TRBD1. Unmatched junction bases numbered 10, after V lost 7 bases and J lost 10 bases. Looked up from germline, CDR1 is SQVTM and CDR2 is ANQGSEA. The CDR3 loop spans 12 amino acids. CDR3 nucleotide sequence: TGCAGCGCTGTATCACAGGGGGCCGGAGCTTTCTTT. It yields the protein CSAVSQGAGAFF.

The rearrangement joins TRBV5-1 to TRBJ1-5; the D is unclear. Germline CDR1 reads SGHRS; CDR2 reads YFSETQ. V shed 0 bases and J shed 4 bases, with 14 bases lying between them. The CDR3 is 16 amino acids. CDR3 sequence reads: CASSLAWRHLNQPQHF. CDR3 bases: TGCGCCAGCAGCTTGGCCTGGAGACACTTGAATCAGCCCCAGCATTTT.

This clonotype was counted at least ten times. The rearrangement links TRBV27 to TRBJ2-2, with 7 nucleotides matching TRBD1. Germline loops: CDR1 MNHEY, CDR2 SMNVEV (reference sequence). Losses at the gene ends were 5 bases for V and 0 bases for J; bases not matched to a gene: 6. The CDR3 is 16 residues long. CDR3 nucleotides: TGTGCCAGCAGTGACAGGGCTGGTACGAACACCGGGGAGCTGTTTTTT. This translates into CASSDRAGTNTGELFF.

The chain links TRBV12-3 or TRBV12-4 to TRBJ2-3; 9 bases match TRBD1. V lost 6 bases to trimming and J lost 4 bases; unmatched junction nucleotides: 8. The CDR3 is made up of 15 amino acids. The CDR3 protein is CASSLYRGRSDTQYF. The CDR3 region has the DNA TGTGCCAGCAGCCTCTACAGGGGGCGTTCAGATACGCAGTATTTT.

V and J are TRBV12-3 or TRBV12-4 and TRBJ2-3; 8 nucleotides match TRBD2. The CDR3 is 16 amino acids. V dropped 7 bases and J dropped 6; count of bases not matched to a gene: 15. The CDR3 sequence is CASTRSGAPSWDTQYF. The CDR3 nucleotides read TGTGCCAGCACGCGTAGCGGGGCTCCGAGTTGGGATACGCAGTATTTT.

The chain is built from TRBV9 and TRBJ2-1; a possible D gene is TRBD1 (5 bases). Germline CDR1 is SGDLS and CDR2 is YYNGEE. Trimming stripped 4 bases from V and 4 bases from J, with 21 bases between. The CDR3 runs 17 residues. In DNA form, the CDR3 reads TGTGCCAGCAGCCCATCAGGGTTGCCCGGACCTTACAATGAGCAGTTCTTC. It yields the protein CASSPSGLPGPYNEQFF.

In this sample, this clonotype turned up a few times. The chain's CDR3 is CATSDPGRGQYEQYF. CDR3 in DNA: TGTGCCACCAGTGACCCTGGGAGGGGCCAGTACGAGCAGTACTTC. This chain connects TRBV24-1 to TRBJ2-7, with TRBD2 matching over 7 bases. J gave up 4 bases and V 4 bases, and 9 bases lay outside the gene matches. The CDR3 extends over 15 amino acids. In germline, CDR1 is KGHDR, CDR2 SFDVKD.

This clonotype was found a few times. The gene calls are TRBV7-2 and TRBJ2-3; 8 positions agree with TRBD2. From germline, CDR1 is SGHTA and CDR2 FQGNSA. V shed 5 bases and J 3 bases; nucleotides not matched to a gene: 7. The CDR3 is made up of 15 amino acids. This CDR3 reads CASSAQRGSTDTQYF. Here the CDR3 DNA reads TGTGCCAGCAGCGCTCAGCGGGGGAGTACAGATACGCAGTATTTT.

J is TRBJ2-3 and V is TRBV3-1; D might be TRBD2 (6 bases). The CDR3 contains 14 residues. V was shortened by 1 base and J by 6 bases, with 11 bases between the two germline ends. Germline values: CDR1 LGHDT, CDR2 YNNKEL (reference sequence). CDR3: CASSQASEGDTQYF. The DNA of the CDR3 is TGTGCCAGCAGCCAAGCTAGCGAGGGCGATACGCAGTATTTT.

This sequence joins TRBV18 and TRBJ2-5; D remains ambiguous. The CDR3 consists of 13 residues. Germline assignment: CDR1 KGHSH and CDR2 LQKENI. V was shortened by 4 bases and J by 5 bases, with 11 bases between the two germline ends. CDR3 nucleotides: TGTGCCAGCTCACGATATACAAGCGAGACCCAGTACTTC. Translation gives CASSRYTSETQYF.

As concerns this clonotype: A much larger clone lies one base from this, so it may be a read error. The chain couples TRBV2 to TRBJ2-1; the D call may be TRBD1 or TRBD2 (6 bases each). This CDR3 has 15 amino acids. Trimming left V 4 bases short and J 5 bases short, with 15 bases between. Germline V CDR1 and CDR2: SNHLY, FYNNEI. This CDR3 reads CASSGKLGGNNEQFF. Written as DNA, the CDR3 is TGTGCCAGCAGTGGCAAGCTGGGGGGCAACAATGAGCAGTTCTTC.

This clonotype showed up just a few times. The chain couples TRBV18 to TRBJ2-5, with TRBD2 matching 10 bases. With 0 bases clipped from V and 5 bases from J, the junction kept 6 bases outside the gene matches. The CDR3 is made up of 16 amino acids. From germline, CDR1 is KGHSH and CDR2 LQKENI. CDR3 coding DNA: TGTGCCAGCTCACCACCCCCTAGCGGGAGTGGGGAGACCCAGTACTTC. This gives the protein CASSPPPSGSGETQYF. Full variable domain (rest looked up from reference TRBV18 and TRBJ2-5): NAGVMQNPRHLVRRRGQEARLRCSPMKGHSHVYWYRQLPEEGLKFMVYLQKENIIDESGMPKERFSAEFPKEGPSILRIQQVVRGDSAAYFCASSPPPSGSGETQYFGPGTRLLVL.

J is TRBJ1-1 and V is TRBV6-1; D is unresolved. The CDR3 has 16 residues. The V and J ends lost 4 bases and 6 bases respectively, with 21 bases between them. Per the germline V gene, CDR1 is MNHNS and CDR2 is SASEGT. Here the CDR3 reads CASSGVRFNERAEAFF. In DNA form, the CDR3 reads TGTGCCAGCAGTGGGGTAAGATTTAACGAACGGGCTGAAGCTTTCTTT.

This clonotype was seen more than once but under ten times. DNA for the CDR3: TGCAGCGTTAATTCGGGGAGGGGCACTGAAGCTTTCTTT. Translating it yields CSVNSGRGTEAFF. The V call is TRBV29-1, the J call TRBJ1-1, with a weak D call TRBD1 (5 bases). Germline CDR1 is SQVTM and CDR2 is ANQGSEA. V lost 5 bases to trimming and J lost 4 bases, with 14 bases between them. This CDR3 has 13 amino acids. The full variable domain, with the rest looked up from reference TRBV29-1 and TRBJ1-1, is SAVISQKPSRDICQRGTSLTIQCQVDSQVTMMFWYRQQPGQSLTLIATANQGSEATYESGFVIDKFPISRPNLTFSTLTVSNMSPEDSSIYLCSVNSGRGTEAFFGQGTRLTVV.

The chain links TRBV4-2 to TRBJ2-3, with D unclear. Per germline, CDR1 LGHNA and CDR2 YNFKEQ. This CDR3 is built from 15 residues. V shed 4 bases and J shed 2 bases, with 13 bases lying between them. The CDR3 is CASSPRSLYTDTQYF. CDR3 sequence (DNA): TGTGCCAGCAGCCCAAGGAGCCTTTACACAGATACGCAGTATTTT.

This clonotype has ten or more counts. The chain uses TRBV7-8 and TRBJ1-2; D is unresolved. Germline V gives CDR1 SGHVS, CDR2 FQNEAQ. Trimming took 3 bases from V and 4 from J, leaving 9 bases between them. The length of the CDR3 is 13 residues. In DNA form, the CDR3 reads TGTGCCAGCAGCTTCAGTACGGGCTATGGCTACACCTTC. This gives the protein CASSFSTGYGYTF.

The V gene is TRBV4-1, the J gene TRBJ2-1; 9 positions agree with TRBD2. The germline CDR1 and CDR2 sequences are MGHRA and YSYEKL. Germline trimming cut 1 base from V and 4 bases from J; bases unmatched to any gene: 5. This CDR3 is 16 amino acids long. CDR3 DNA: TGCGCCAGCAGCCAAGTACGACTAGCGGTATACAATGAGCAGTTCTTC. As protein: CASSQVRLAVYNEQFF.

A few counts support this clonotype. This chain links TRBV10-2 with TRBJ2-5; D remains unclear. The CDR3 is 14 residues long. The V gene lost 4 bases and the J gene lost 1 base, with 10 bases spanning the gap. CDR1 and CDR2 from the germline V gene are WSHSY and SAAADI. This CDR3 is CASSAMWGQETQYF. CDR3 DNA: TGCGCCAGCAGTGCAATGTGGGGCCAAGAGACCCAGTACTTC.